The 4 T cell receptor beta chains below were found in one sample sequenced in a study of cytomegalovirus exposure and HLA in healthy donors. The PCR employed 60 Vbeta primers together with 13 Jbeta primers. The assay was immunoSEQ multiplex PCR, and TCRdb's table has in-frame clones only and misses some. Seen in this sample are over 70,000 clones; the ten most common clones hold about 5%. The sample comprised PBMCs. The receptors come from a woman aged 40 to 50 in good health and CMV-seropositive.

The CDR3 is CASSWGTSGGTNTGELFF. The CDR3 DNA reads as TGTGCCAGCAGCTGGGGGACTAGCGGGGGGACGAACACCGGGGAGCTGTTTTTT. This chain uses TRBV7-2 with TRBJ2-2, with TRBD2 matching over 15 bases. Germline CDR1 is SGHTA and CDR2 is FQGNSA. Trimming removed 4 bases from V and 0 bases from J; junction bases left unmatched: 3. The CDR3 spans 18 residues.

CDR3 bases: TGCAGCGTTGGAGGCGGAAGCCTTAGCGGAAACACAGATACGCAGTATTTT. Translating gives CSVGGGSLSGNTDTQYF. The chain employs TRBV29-1 and TRBJ2-3, with D perhaps matching TRBD2 (6 bases). Trimming removed 4 bases from V and 2 bases from J, with 22 bases in between. CDR1 and CDR2 (germline): SQVTM, ANQGSEA. This CDR3 region has 17 residues.

The chain has TRBV4-1 and TRBJ1-6, with 8 bases aligning to TRBD1. V lost 4 bases to trimming and J lost 5 bases; unmatched junction nucleotides: 4. CDR1 and CDR2 from the germline V gene are MGHRA and YSYEKL. This CDR3 is 15 amino acids long. This CDR3 reads CASSLPTGDNSPLHF. The DNA of the CDR3 is TGCGCCAGCAGCCTACCGACAGGGGATAATTCACCCCTCCACTTT.

CDR3 loop: CASSWTSGSYNEQFF. In DNA form, the CDR3 reads TGTGCCAGCAGTTGGACTAGCGGCTCCTACAATGAGCAGTTCTTC. The chain employs TRBV2 and TRBJ2-1, with 10 bases identical to TRBD2. Germline V CDR1 and CDR2: SNHLY, FYNNEI. The CDR3 runs 15 residues. With V trimmed by 5 bases and J by 0 bases, 1 base remained unmatched.